The 22 T cell receptor beta chains below all came from one sample that was sequenced in a study of glioma-infiltrating T cells after dendritic cell vaccination. Method: immunoSEQ multiplex PCR; TCRdb's copy keeps in-frame clones and lacks some. The sample records some 99,000 clones, approximately 84% being singletons. Described time point: after dendritic cell vaccination, including at tumor progression/relapse. Sequenced here: blood, sampled after dendritic cell vaccination. The receptors stem from a human donor with glioblastoma.

The gene calls are TRBV7-9 and TRBJ2-1, with TRBD2 matching over 8 bases. The V gene's germline CDR1 is SEHNR and CDR2 FQNEAQ (reference sequence). With V trimmed by 5 bases and J by 4 bases, 10 bases remained unmatched. This CDR3 is built from 16 residues. CDR3 sequence: CASSPHGLAGYNEQFF. DNA for the CDR3: TGTGCCAGCAGCCCTCACGGATTAGCGGGGTACAATGAGCAGTTCTTC.

The rearrangement joins TRBV30 to TRBJ2-1; 7 bases match TRBD1. Unmatched junction bases numbered 9, after V lost 5 bases and J lost 14 bases. The CDR3 covers 11 residues. Germline V lookup: CDR1 GTSNPN, CDR2 SVGIG (reference sequence). This CDR3 reads CAWGPGQSKFF. CDR3 nucleotide sequence: TGTGCCTGGGGACCGGGACAGTCAAAGTTCTTC.

The chain is built from TRBV5-1 and TRBJ2-1; possibly TRBD2 for D (6 bases). V was trimmed by 0 bases and J by 3 bases, leaving 10 bases between them. Germline CDR1 is SGHRS and CDR2 is YFSETQ. This CDR3 region has 15 residues. CDR3 DNA: TGCGCCAGCAGCTTGGCCGGCGGGAACTACAATGAGCAGTTCTTC. Protein: CASSLAGGNYNEQFF.

The V call is TRBV9, the J call TRBJ1-2; TRBD1 matches 8 bases. The ends lost 2 bases at V and 3 bases at J; junction bases unmatched: 6. Germline V CDR1 and CDR2: SGDLS, YYNGEE. The CDR3 sequence is 15 residues long. CDR3 amino acids: CASSVGQGGDYGYTF. As DNA, the CDR3 is TGTGCCAGCAGCGTCGGACAGGGCGGGGACTATGGCTACACCTTC.

The V gene is TRBV27, the J gene TRBJ1-5; D gene unclear. This CDR3 has 15 amino acids. In germline, CDR1 is MNHEY, CDR2 SMNVEV (reference sequence). Between the trimmed V and J ends, which lost 5 bases and 4 bases, there was a span of 15 bases. Written as DNA, the CDR3 is TGTGCCAGCAGTCCGATGGAGGGAGGGAATCAGCCCCAGCATTTT. Translated: CASSPMEGGNQPQHF.

V gene TRBV6-6 combines with J gene TRBJ2-1; the match to TRBD1 covers 8 bases. Trimming at V came to 2 bases and at J to 9 bases, leaving 9 bases not matched to a gene. The V gene's germline CDR1 is MNHNY and CDR2 SVGAGI (reference sequence). CDR3 length equals 15 residues. Here the CDR3 reads CASSYVGQGAGEQFF. The DNA for the CDR3 is TGTGCCAGCAGTTACGTCGGACAGGGCGCGGGTGAGCAGTTCTTC.

This chain links TRBV30 with TRBJ2-1; D is ambiguous. The CDR3 consists of 11 residues. The V end was cut by 3 bases, the J end by 6 bases, with 6 bases between. Germline lookup yields CDR1 GTSNPN and CDR2 SVGIG (reference sequence). The CDR3 DNA is TGTGCCTGGAGCCTTTCCAATGAGCAGTTCTTC. Translated: CAWSLSNEQFF.

The chain combines TRBV18 with TRBJ2-1; D gene unclear. Germline V gives CDR1 KGHSH, CDR2 LQKENI. The CDR3 is 13 amino acids. V gave up 3 bases and J gave up 6 bases, with 9 bases separating them. This CDR3 reads CASSPSSGNEQFF. Written as DNA, the CDR3 is TGTGCCAGCTCACCCTCCTCGGGCAATGAGCAGTTCTTC.

The chain is built from TRBV4-2 and TRBJ2-5, with 8 nucleotides matching TRBD2. The end of the DNA aligns better with TRBJ2-7, so the J call may be wrong. This CDR3 is built from 16 residues. The germline gives CDR1 LGHNA, CDR2 YNFKEQ. CDR3 sequence: CASSQDTSGPSYEQYF. In DNA form, the CDR3 reads TGTGCCAGCAGCCAAGACACTAGCGGCCCATCCTACGAGCAGTACTTC.

V gene TRBV11-2 combines with J gene TRBJ1-1; weak D call: TRBD1 (5 bases). V was shortened by 2 bases and J by 5 bases, with 12 bases between the two germline ends. The CDR3 has 14 amino acids. Per the germline V gene, CDR1 is SGHAT and CDR2 is FQNNGV. Written as DNA, the CDR3 is TGTGCCAGCAGCTTATGGGAGGGGTTTACTGAAGCTTTCTTT. Translating it yields CASSLWEGFTEAFF.

The chain uses TRBV19 and TRBJ2-5; D remains unclear. Germline CDR1 and CDR2: LNHDA and SQIVND (reference sequence). The CDR3 has 13 amino acids. V gave up 2 bases and J gave up 0 bases, with 4 bases separating them. CDR3 loop: CASSIQYQETQYF. CDR3 sequence (DNA): TGTGCCAGTAGTATACAGTACCAAGAGACCCAGTACTTC.

The CDR3 sequence: CASSLGSGGISYEQYF. CDR3 DNA sequence: TGTGCCAGCAGCTTAGGTAGCGGGGGGATCTCCTACGAGCAGTACTTC. The chain joins TRBV11-2 to TRBJ2-7, with 10 bases fitting TRBD2. Unmatched junction bases numbered 3, after V lost 1 base and J lost 0 bases. CDR1 and CDR2 from the germline V gene are SGHAT and FQNNGV. The CDR3 sequence is 16 residues long.

The rearrangement links TRBV6-1 to TRBJ1-4, with 9 bases that match TRBD1. The CDR3 has 14 amino acids. Germline V gene sequence: CDR1 MNHNS, CDR2 SASEGT. The ends lost 5 bases at V and 11 bases at J; junction bases unmatched: 9. Written as DNA, the CDR3 is TGTGCCAGCAGTCCGGGACAGGGTGGTTGGAAACTGTTTTTT. Amino acid sequence: CASSPGQGGWKLFF.

The chain links TRBV5-1 to TRBJ2-2; 12 bases are shared with TRBD2. The germline gives CDR1 SGHRS, CDR2 YFSETQ. V lost 1 base to trimming and J lost 6 bases; unmatched junction nucleotides: 4. The CDR3 loop spans 16 amino acids. Here the CDR3 reads CASSLYLAGGPGELFF. CDR3 nucleotide sequence: TGCGCCAGCAGCTTGTACCTAGCGGGAGGGCCCGGGGAGCTGTTTTTT. The full variable domain, its missing parts supplied by reference TRBV5-1 and TRBJ2-2, is KAGVTQTPRYLIKTRGQQVTLSCSPISGHRSVSWYQQTPGQGLQFLFEYFSETQRNKGNFPGRFSGRQFSNSRSEMNVSTLELGDSALYLCASSLYLAGGPGELFFGEGSRLTVL.

This sequence joins TRBV5-1 and TRBJ1-4; D gene ambiguous. CDR3 length equals 15 residues. Between the trimmed V and J ends, which lost 2 bases and 8 bases, there was a span of 16 bases. Germline lookup yields CDR1 SGHRS and CDR2 YFSETQ. The CDR3 loop is CASSFNTRSVEKLFF. The CDR3 DNA is TGCGCCAGCAGCTTTAATACGAGGAGTGTCGAAAAACTGTTTTTT.

The rearrangement links TRBV6-1 to TRBJ1-1; no clear D. The CDR3 is 12 residues long. V lost 6 bases and J lost 2, with 7 bases in between. The germline gives CDR1 MNHNS, CDR2 SASEGT. CDR3 sequence reads: CASSYHNTEAFF. CDR3 sequence (DNA): TGTGCCAGCAGCTATCACAACACTGAAGCTTTCTTT.

The chain has TRBV5-1 and TRBJ2-3; the match to TRBD2 covers 9 bases. CDR1 is SGHRS, CDR2 YFSETQ, per germline. The CDR3 totals 16 residues. Trimming removed 4 bases from V and 3 bases from J; junction bases left unmatched: 9. CDR3 sequence: CASSPGRGRGTDTQYF. CDR3 sequence (DNA): TGCGCCAGCAGCCCAGGACGCGGGAGGGGGACAGATACGCAGTATTTT.

This clone was seen ten or more times. The chain employs TRBV4-1 and TRBJ1-1; 9 bases agree with TRBD1. The CDR3 runs to 13 residues. J lost 10 bases, V lost 1 base, and 4 bases had no gene match. Germline CDR1 and CDR2: MGHRA and YSYEKL. CDR3 DNA: TGCGCCAGCAGCCAAGCATCGGACAGGGGAGCTTTCTTT. It yields the protein CASSQASDRGAFF.

V and J are TRBV6-5 and TRBJ2-1, with 7 bases matching TRBD2. The trim removed 8 bases at V and 1 base at J, leaving 8 bases unmatched. The CDR3 has 15 amino acids. In germline, CDR1 is MNHEY, CDR2 SVGAGI. In DNA form, the CDR3 reads TGTGCCAGCGGCCCCCAGCGGGGATCCTACAATGAGCAGTTCTTC. Amino acids: CASGPQRGSYNEQFF.

J is TRBJ1-1 and V is TRBV5-1; TRBD1 aligns across 8 bases. The V gene's germline CDR1 is SGHRS and CDR2 YFSETQ. The CDR3 is made up of 15 amino acids. With 4 bases clipped from V and 0 bases from J, the junction kept 5 bases outside the gene matches. CDR3 sequence: CASSGLTGVNTEAFF. The CDR3 region has the DNA TGCGCCAGCAGCGGGTTGACAGGGGTGAACACTGAAGCTTTCTTT.

The rearrangement uses TRBV5-1 and TRBJ2-7; 11 bases are shared with TRBD1. V shed 6 bases and J 6 bases; nucleotides not matched to a gene: 11. Germline V lookup: CDR1 SGHRS, CDR2 YFSETQ. The CDR3 loop spans 15 amino acids. DNA of the CDR3: TGCGCCAGCACCTCCTCCCGGGACAGGGGGAGCGAGCAGTACTTC. This sequence encodes CASTSSRDRGSEQYF.

The CDR3 sequence is CASSDTAGAYNEQFF. As DNA, the CDR3 is TGTGCCAGCAGTGACACGGCGGGAGCCTACAATGAGCAGTTCTTC. The chain joins TRBV6-1 to TRBJ2-1, with 7 bases that match TRBD2. The CDR3 spans 15 residues. The germline V gene has CDR1 MNHNS and CDR2 SASEGT. After removal of 3 bases from V and 2 bases from J, the junction contained 4 bases not matched to a gene.